One sample yielded the 12 T cell receptor beta chains listed below, sequenced in a study of blood T cell repertoires in COVID-19. This table comes from immunoSEQ multiplex PCR, and its TCRdb copy is limited to in-frame clones, with some not included. Found here are roughly 250,000 clones, roughly 83% of them singletons; the top ten hold roughly 2%. Sequencing input: PBMCs or T cells enriched from blood (not recorded which). The source is a woman aged 45-60 years who had recovered from COVID-19.

The CDR3 loop is CASSTLGEQYF. In DNA, the CDR3 is TGTGCCAGCAGTACTCTAGGCGAGCAGTACTTC. The genes are TRBV6-5 and TRBJ2-7, with D unresolved. The length of the CDR3 is 11 residues. Germline CDR1 is MNHEY and CDR2 is SVGAGI. The V and J ends lost 5 bases and 6 bases respectively, with 8 bases between them.

In its sample, this clone was seen once. In DNA form, the CDR3 reads TGTGCCAGTAGTGCGCAACAGGGGAATCGTTTCACCTTC. Its protein product is CASSAQQGNRFTF. This chain joins TRBV19 and TRBJ1-2; 7 bases match TRBD1. The ends lost 5 bases at V and 13 bases at J; junction bases unmatched: 13. The CDR3 totals 13 residues. Germline CDR1 is LNHDA and CDR2 is SQIVND (reference sequence).

This clone was observed a handful of times. Other DNA variants within this sample encode the same CDR3. The rearrangement uses TRBV18 and TRBJ1-5; 8 bases line up with TRBD1. J gave up 2 bases and V 3 bases, and 0 bases lay outside the gene matches. CDR3 length: 14 residues. Germline V gene data show CDR1 as KGHSH and CDR2 as LQKENI. The CDR3 nucleotides are TGTGCCAGCTCACCGGGACAGGGCAATCAGCCCCAGCATTTT. Its protein product is CASSPGQGNQPQHF.

The V call is TRBV4-1, the J call TRBJ1-5; 7 bases line up with TRBD1. Germline V CDR1 and CDR2: MGHRA, YSYEKL. The V gene end was trimmed by 2 bases and the J gene end by 1 base; junction bases not matched to a gene: 5. CDR3 length equals 16 residues. This CDR3 reads CASSQITGASNQPQHF. The DNA for the CDR3 is TGCGCCAGCAGCCAAATAACAGGGGCAAGCAATCAGCCCCAGCATTTT.

This chain connects TRBV19 to TRBJ2-7; 13 bases fit TRBD2. The CDR3 has 14 amino acids. V trimming: 5 bases; J trimming: 4 bases; junction bases outside the gene matches: 2. Per the germline V gene, CDR1 is LNHDA and CDR2 is SQIVND (reference sequence). The CDR3 sequence is CASSLLAGGYEQYF. CDR3 in DNA: TGTGCCAGTAGTCTACTAGCGGGAGGGTACGAGCAGTACTTC.

This chain links TRBV19 with TRBJ1-1; 9 nucleotides match TRBD1. Germline trimming cut 4 bases from V and 4 bases from J; bases unmatched to any gene: 1. Looked up from germline, CDR1 is LNHDA and CDR2 is SQIVND (reference sequence). The CDR3 is 13 residues long. In DNA form, the CDR3 reads TGTGCCAGTAGTACACAGGGGGCCACTGAAGCTTTCTTT. Its translation is CASSTQGATEAFF.

This chain joins TRBV6-1 and TRBJ1-2, with TRBD1 identical over 9 bases. Germline loops: CDR1 MNHNS, CDR2 SASEGT. CDR3 length: 17 residues. V dropped 3 bases and J dropped 1; count of bases not matched to a gene: 9. CDR3 bases: TGTGCCAGCAGTGATGGGACAGGGCTTTTAATTAACTATGGCTACACCTTC. It is translated as CASSDGTGLLINYGYTF.

About this clone itself: The junction departs from germline at one end; a sequencing error may be responsible. The CDR3 region has the DNA TGTGCTAGCAGCCCATTGGCGGGAGGGCCCTACAATGAGCAGTTCTTC. This codes for CASSPLAGGPYNEQFF. The chain employs TRBV7-7 and TRBJ2-1, with 9 positions matching TRBD2. The CDR3 loop spans 16 amino acids. Germline values: CDR1 SSHAT, CDR2 FNYEAQ (reference sequence). The full variable domain, its missing parts supplied by reference TRBV7-7 and TRBJ2-1, is GAGVSQSPRYKVTKRGQDVTLRCDPISSHATLYWYQQALGQGPEFLTYFNYEAQPDKSGLPSDRFSAERPEGSISTLTIQRTEQRDSAMYRCASSPLAGGPYNEQFFGPGTRLTVL.

In this sample, this clone turned up once. The chain joins TRBV7-2 to TRBJ1-2; 9 nucleotides align to TRBD1. V lost 1 base to trimming and J lost 7 bases; unmatched junction nucleotides: 1. The CDR3 runs to 13 residues. Germline V gives CDR1 SGHTA, CDR2 FQGNSA. CDR3 coding DNA: TGTGCCAGCAGCTTAGGACAGGGGGGTGGCTACACCTTC. Translating gives CASSLGQGGGYTF.

This clone showed up just a few times. V usage is TRBV7-3 and J usage is TRBJ1-2; D might be TRBD1 (6 bases). V lost 0 bases, J lost 7 bases, and 9 bases lay in between. The V gene's germline CDR1 is SGHTA and CDR2 FQGTGA. The CDR3 length is 13 residues. Here the CDR3 reads CASSLTTGSGYTF. As DNA, the CDR3 is TGTGCCAGCAGCTTAACGACAGGCAGTGGCTACACCTTC.

The rearrangement links TRBV11-2 to TRBJ2-7, with 9 bases lining up with TRBD2. The germline CDR1 and CDR2 sequences are SGHAT and FQNNGV. The CDR3 is 14 residues long. Unmatched junction bases numbered 7, after V lost 5 bases and J lost 5 bases. The CDR3 DNA follows: TGTGCCAGCAGCCAACTAGCGGGTTCGCACGAGCAGTACTTC. It encodes CASSQLAGSHEQYF.

CDR3 residues: CASSSTPGQGASGELFF. CDR3 DNA: TGTGCCAGCAGTTCCACCCCCGGACAGGGGGCATCCGGGGAGCTGTTTTTT. The J gene is TRBJ2-2, the V gene TRBV27; 11 nucleotides align to TRBD1. Germline CDR1 reads MNHEY; CDR2 reads SMNVEV (reference sequence). Unmatched junction bases numbered 10, after V lost 4 bases and J lost 6 bases. CDR3 length: 17 residues.